A selection of T cell receptor beta chains follows, all from one sample in a study of Graves' ophthalmopathy and Graves' hyperthyroidism. TCRdb reprocessed the multiplex PCR reads with MiXCR, giving one entry per CDR3 protein. The profile covers roughly 700,000 distinct CDR3 sequences, with roughly 40% appearing a single time and 44% taken by the ten largest. Sequencing was performed on peripheral blood. These receptors all come from an adult man with Graves' ophthalmopathy. The CDR3 runs from the conserved cysteine through the conserved F or W. A D gene is named only where the DNA matches it firmly. Clone size is stated in some rows and not others, as once, few, many or a class when expanded.

d_call	j_call	v_call	clone_size	cdr3_nt	cdr3_aa
TRBD1	TRBJ1-5	TRBV19	few	TGTGCCAGTACCACAGGGGGCGGTCTCAATCAGCCCCAGCATTTT	CASTTGGGLNQPQHF
.	TRBJ1-5	TRBV24-1	many	TGTGCCACCAGTGAAGGGGGGGGCTATAGCAATCAGCCCCAGCATTTT	CATSEGGGYSNQPQHF
.	TRBJ1-5	TRBV5-5	many	TGTGCCAGCAGCTTGGCCGTGGGACGCAATCAGCCCCAGCATTTT	CASSLAVGRNQPQHF
TRBD1	TRBJ1-4	TRBV20-1	.	TGCAGTGCGGAGAGTCAGGGGGGTGATGAAAAACTGTTTTTT	CSAESQGGDEKLFF
.	TRBJ2-7	TRBV5-8	.	TGCGCCAGCAGCTTGGGTCGGGCAGGGTCGATCGGCCACGAGCAGTACTTC	CASSLGRAGSIGHEQYF
.	TRBJ2-7	TRBV14	few	TGTGCCAGCAGCCTCTACAGCGATGCCGCCATCTACTTC	CASSLYSDAAIYF
.	TRBJ2-7	TRBV12-3/TRBV12-4	few	TGTGCCAGCAAGTCGCACAGGGAGTCCCTAGAGCAGTACTTC	CASKSHRESLEQYF
.	TRBJ2-5	TRBV7-9	few	TGTGCCAGCAGCCAACCCGGGGGTCCAGAGACCCAGTATTTC	CASSQPGGPETQYF
.	TRBJ1-5	TRBV29-1	.	TGCAGCGCGACAGATAGCAATCAGCCCCAGCATTTT	CSATDSNQPQHF
.	TRBJ1-1	TRBV7-9	.	TGTGCCAGCAGCTTAGATTTCATGAACACTGAAGCTTTCTTT	CASSLDFMNTEAFF
.	TRBJ2-7	TRBV9	.	TGTGCCAGCAGCCAAGACATGTTAAGCTACGAGCAGTACTTC	CASSQDMLSYEQYF
.	TRBJ1-2	TRBV25-1	.	TGTGCCAGCAGTTTATCCCGGGGAATCTATGGCTACACCTTC	CASSLSRGIYGYTF
.	TRBJ2-3	TRBV12-3/TRBV12-4	.	TGTGCCAGCAGCTTAGATACGGCGGGAAATACGCAGTATTTT	CASSLDTAGNTQYF
TRBD1	TRBJ2-7	TRBV14	few	TGTGCCAGCAGCCATGGACAGGGGGGCGAGCAGTACTTC	CASSHGQGGEQYF
.	TRBJ1-5	TRBV6-6	few	TGTGCCAGCAGCCCCACAGGGTTCAATCAGCCCCAGCATTTT	CASSPTGFNQPQHF
.	TRBJ2-7	TRBV6-2/TRBV6-3	.	TGTGCTAGCGCGTCTGGGTTCCACTACGAGCAGTACTTC	CASASGFHYEQYF
.	TRBJ1-1	TRBV10-1	.	TGCGCCAGCAGCCCCGGTCAGGGGTTTTATCCCACTGAAGCTTTCTTT	CASSPGQGFYPTEAFF
.	TRBJ2-7	TRBV12-3/TRBV12-4	.	TGTGCTAGTGGTTTGGGGCTATCCCCCTACGAGCAGTACTTC	CASGLGLSPYEQYF
.	TRBJ1-4	TRBV7-9	.	TGCGCCAGCAGCCAAATCACCGGGGGTTTCGGGTCTGGCGAAAAACTGTTTTTT	CASSQITGGFGSGEKLFF
.	TRBJ2-7	TRBV20-1	.	TGCAGTGCTAGAGAAAGGGCGTACGAGCAGTACTTC	CSARERAYEQYF
.	TRBJ1-4	TRBV25-1	.	TGTGCCAGCAGTTTACCGCTCAGGGTTAATGAAAAACTGTTTTTT	CASSLPLRVNEKLFF
TRBD1	TRBJ1-1	TRBV2	.	TGTGCCAGCAGGGACAGGGAGAGGAGGACTGAAGCTTTCTTT	CASRDRERRTEAFF
.	TRBJ1-5	TRBV7-9	.	TGTGCCAGCAGCTTATCGGGGGATCAGCCCCTGCATTTT	CASSLSGDQPLHF
.	TRBJ1-2	TRBV25-1	once	TGTGCCAGCAGCCCCCCCAGGGTTAATGGCTACACCTTC	CASSPPRVNGYTF
TRBD1	TRBJ1-2	TRBV7-8	many	TGTGCCAGCAGCTTAGATACAGGGGGTTATAATGGCTACACCTTC	CASSLDTGGYNGYTF
TRBD1	TRBJ1-1	TRBV7-9	many	TGTGCCAGCAGCGAACGAGGACAGGGTGAAGCTTTCTTT	CASSERGQGEAFF